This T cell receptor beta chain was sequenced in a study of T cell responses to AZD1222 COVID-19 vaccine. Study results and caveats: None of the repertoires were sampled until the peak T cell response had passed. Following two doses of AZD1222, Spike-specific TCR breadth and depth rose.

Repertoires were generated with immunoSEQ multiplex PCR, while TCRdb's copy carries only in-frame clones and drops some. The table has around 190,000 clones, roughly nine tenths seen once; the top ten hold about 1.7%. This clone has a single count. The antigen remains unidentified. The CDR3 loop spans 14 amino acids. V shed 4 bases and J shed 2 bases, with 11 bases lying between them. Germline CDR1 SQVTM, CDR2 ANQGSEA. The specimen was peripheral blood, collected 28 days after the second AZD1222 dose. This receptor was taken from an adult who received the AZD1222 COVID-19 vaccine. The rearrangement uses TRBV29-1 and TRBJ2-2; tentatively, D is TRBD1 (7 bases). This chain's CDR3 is CSVGQGGNTGELFF. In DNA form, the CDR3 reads TGCAGCGTTGGTCAGGGGGGAAACACCGGGGAGCTGTTTTTT.